This TCR beta chain was retrieved from a study of T cell responses to AZD1222 COVID-19 vaccine. On the study more broadly: Second doses at about 4 or about 12 weeks were pooled. Findings and limits, study-wide: Donors were mostly white British, more females; clonal diversity possibly underestimated. Compared with day 0, the breadth and depth of the Spike-specific TCR repertoire rose significantly after two doses of AZD1222.

As to this clone: Its antigen is as yet unknown.

Method: immunoSEQ multiplex PCR; TCRdb's copy keeps in-frame clones and lacks some. The top ten clones hold over 3.5% of a sample with about 150,000 clones, over 65% of them seen once. Trimming removed 4 bases from V and 0 bases from J; junction bases left unmatched: 1. Germline CDR1 LGHDT, CDR2 YNNKEL (reference sequence). The length of the CDR3 is 15 residues. The specimen was peripheral blood, collected on day 0 of AZD1222 vaccination. The receptor comes from an adult in good health. This chain uses TRBV3-1 (or the pseudogene TRBV3-2) with TRBJ1-5; 9 positions match TRBD1. CDR3 sequence (DNA): TGTGCCAGCAGCCGGGACAGGGCTAGCAATCAGCCCCAGCATTTT. Protein: CASSRDRASNQPQHF.